The T cell receptor beta chain under discussion was sequenced for a study of cytomegalovirus exposure and HLA in healthy donors. Remarks on this clone: Its antigen is currently unknown.

Donors came from a validation cohort of some 130 subjects, distinct from the first 666-subject cohort. Study-level points and caveats: Testing in vitro showed a few CMV-associated chains specific for CMV antigens. Within the 120 or so validation repertoires, first-cohort TCR clusters tended to co-occur, according to a later analysis.

The table came from immunoSEQ multiplex PCR; TCRdb's copy has only in-frame clones and leaves some out. The table includes about 89,000 clones, 84% detected once. Sequencing was performed on PBMCs. The source is a woman between 18 and 30 years old in good health and CMV-seropositive.

CDR3 loop: CASSPIPGQGSPLHF. The CDR3 DNA follows: TGTGCCAGCAGTCCCATTCCTGGGCAAGGCTCACCCCTCCACTTT. This sequence joins TRBV27 and TRBJ1-6, with D uncertain. Germline CDR1 is MNHEY and CDR2 is SMNVEV (reference sequence). CDR3 length equals 15 residues. Trimming cost V 5 bases and J 10 bases, with 18 bases left between them.